This TCR beta chain was obtained from a study of blood T cell repertoires in COVID-19. Residents of 24 US areas, aged 18 to 89 years, made up the participants. V was pared by 5 bases and J by 4 bases, with 17 bases of the junction left unmatched. The V gene's germline CDR1 is SGHRS and CDR2 YFSETQ. The CDR3 is 20 amino acids. Data came from immunoSEQ multiplex PCR; TCRdb stores just in-frame clones and leaves some out. This sample has about 290,000 clones, with around 90% found just once. Sequenced: PBMCs or T cells enriched from blood (not recorded which). The sequence came from a woman between 40 and 55 years old who had recovered from COVID-19. This chain connects TRBV5-1 to TRBJ2-6, with TRBD1 matching over 11 bases. The CDR3 nucleotides are TGCGCCAGCAGGCCAACCGCTGGGACAGGGGGAGCGTCCGGGGCCAACGTCCTGACTTTC. It specifies CASRPTAGTGGASGANVLTF.